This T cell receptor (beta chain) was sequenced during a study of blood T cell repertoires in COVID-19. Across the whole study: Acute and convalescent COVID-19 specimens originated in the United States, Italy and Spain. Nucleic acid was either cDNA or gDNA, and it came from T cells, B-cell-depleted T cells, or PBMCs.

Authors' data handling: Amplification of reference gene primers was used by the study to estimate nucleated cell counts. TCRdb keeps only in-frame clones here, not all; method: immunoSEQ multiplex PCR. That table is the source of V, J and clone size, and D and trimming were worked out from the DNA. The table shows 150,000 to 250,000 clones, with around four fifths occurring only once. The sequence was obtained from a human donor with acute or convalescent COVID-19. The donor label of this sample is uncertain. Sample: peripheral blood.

The CDR3 nucleotides are TGTGCCAGCAGCTCGACTAGTTTGCTATACAATGAGCAGTTCTTC. This encodes CASSSTSLLYNEQFF. This chain joins TRBV7-8 and TRBJ2-1; TRBD2 is a possible D gene (6 bases). CDR3 length: 15 amino acids. Trimming removed 4 bases from V and 4 bases from J, with 14 bases in between. Germline V CDR1 and CDR2: SGHVS, FQNEAQ.